This T cell receptor (beta chain) was found in a study of cytomegalovirus exposure and HLA in healthy donors. In germline, CDR1 is ENHRY, CDR2 SYGVKD. Trimming took off 2 bases at V and 3 bases at J, with 9 bases between the two ends. This CDR3 comprises 14 residues. Study findings and constraints: Follow-up analysis later connected one missense variant in DCLRE1C with trimming of TCR beta V- and J-genes. Later analysis showed TCR association rates varying by HLA locus, highest for DRB1 and lowest for HLA-C. In a later analysis, common viral pathogens appeared linked to several of the most significant clusters. TCR beta chains numbering some 150 were designated cytomegalovirus-associated.

Use of 60 Vbeta and 13 Jbeta primers characterized the PCR. Assay: immunoSEQ multiplex PCR; the TCRdb copy retains only in-frame clones and omits some. The table shows about 62,000 clones, with under 80% occurring only once. This clone showed up just once. As yet, its antigen is unknown. Sequencing used PBMCs. The receptor comes from a woman aged 25-40 years in good health and CMV-seronegative. The chain is built from TRBV10-3 and TRBJ2-3, with D uncertain. In DNA form, the CDR3 reads TGTGCCATCAGTGAGCCCTATACGACAGATACGCAGTATTTT. Its translation is CAISEPYTTDTQYF.